What follows are 25 T cell receptor beta chains derived from one specimen sequenced in a study of blood T cell repertoires in COVID-19. Produced via immunoSEQ multiplex PCR; TCRdb's table is partial and in-frame only. The sample contains about 200,000 clones, 70% to 90% of which appear only once. Sample: peripheral blood. The receptors were sampled from a man in his fifties with COVID-19, enrolled during active disease.

The chain joins TRBV3-1 (or the pseudogene TRBV3-2) to TRBJ2-2; 8 bases fit TRBD1. V was pared by 0 bases and J by 6 bases, with 12 bases of the junction left unmatched. The CDR3 length is 18 residues. The germline V gene has CDR1 LGHDT and CDR2 YNNKEL (reference sequence). For the CDR3, the DNA is TGTGCCAGCAGCCAAGAAAAGGGTACAGGGGGTAAGGCCGGGGAGCTGTTTTTT. Amino acids: CASSQEKGTGGKAGELFF.

The gene calls are TRBV5-1 and TRBJ1-1, with D maybe TRBD1 (6 bases). CDR1 SGHRS and CDR2 YFSETQ come from the germline V gene. The CDR3 contains 17 residues. Trimming took off 0 bases at V and 0 bases at J, with 15 bases between the two ends. The CDR3 DNA is TGCGCCAGCAGCTTGGAACGGGCAGGGGATTTGAACACTGAAGCTTTCTTT. Encoded protein: CASSLERAGDLNTEAFF.

V gene TRBV10-3 combines with J gene TRBJ2-2, with D possibly being TRBD2 (6 bases). This CDR3 is 14 amino acids long. V was shortened by 3 bases and J by 3 bases, with 8 bases between the two germline ends. CDR1 and CDR2 from the germline V gene are ENHRY and SYGVKD. CDR3 protein: CAISDGGYTGELFF. The DNA for the CDR3 is TGTGCCATCAGTGATGGGGGGTACACCGGGGAGCTGTTTTTT.

The chain joins TRBV24-1 to TRBJ1-1, with TRBD1 identical over 7 bases. Germline values: CDR1 KGHDR, CDR2 SFDVKD. The CDR3 spans 13 residues. The V and J ends lost 11 bases and 3 bases, in that order; junction bases with no gene match: 8. Written as DNA, the CDR3 is TGTGCCATCCCGACAGGGCGAGACACTGAAGCTTTCTTT. Translated: CAIPTGRDTEAFF.

V gene TRBV19 combines with J gene TRBJ1-3; D is uncertain. Trimming took 4 bases from V and 3 from J, leaving 13 bases between them. The germline V gene encodes CDR1 LNHDA and CDR2 SQIVND (reference sequence). CDR3 length: 15 amino acids. DNA for the CDR3: TGTGCCAGTAGTACCCGAGGGCAGCGTGGAAACACCATATATTTT. This gives the protein CASSTRGQRGNTIYF. Looking up the rest from reference TRBV19 and TRBJ1-3 gives the full variable domain: DGGITQSPKYLFRKEGQNVTLSCEQNLNHDAMYWYRQDPGQGLRLIYYSQIVNDFQKGDIAEGYSVSREKKESFPLTVTSAQKNPTAFYLCASSTRGQRGNTIYFGEGSWLTVV.

The chain couples TRBV10-3 to TRBJ1-2; TRBD1 matches 7 bases. J was trimmed by 1 base and V by 2 bases; bases with no gene match: 4. Germline-derived CDR1 and CDR2 are ENHRY and SYGVKD. The CDR3 is 15 residues long. For the CDR3, the DNA is TGTGCCATCAGTGAGCGACAGGGTGGTAACTATGGCTACACCTTC. It encodes CAISERQGGNYGYTF.

The rearrangement joins TRBV7-8 to TRBJ2-3; TRBD2 matches at 11 bases. The CDR3 covers 20 residues. V lost 3 bases, J lost 4 bases, and 18 bases stayed unmatched. Germline-derived CDR1 and CDR2 are SGHVS and FQNEAQ. The DNA of the CDR3 is TGTGCCAGCAGCTTGGTGGAATTGCAGGTAGCGGGGGGGCAAGCAGATACGCAGTATTTT. Its protein product is CASSLVELQVAGGQADTQYF.

This clone appeared a few times. This chain uses TRBV5-1 with TRBJ2-3; 9 bases are shared with TRBD1. The V gene's germline CDR1 is SGHRS and CDR2 YFSETQ. Trimming at V came to 0 bases and at J to 4 bases, leaving 6 bases not matched to a gene. This CDR3 has 16 amino acids. The CDR3 region has the DNA TGCGCCAGCAGCTTGGCTGGGACAGGGAATGCAGATACGCAGTATTTT. Translation gives CASSLAGTGNADTQYF.

The rearrangement joins TRBV11-2 to TRBJ2-7; 11 bases align to TRBD2. The CDR3 runs 17 residues. J gave up 4 bases and V 5 bases, and 13 bases lay outside the gene matches. Germline V gene lookup returns CDR1 SGHAT and CDR2 FQNNGV. The CDR3 sequence: CASSIGTSGTIFYEQYF. The CDR3 DNA is TGTGCCAGCAGCATCGGGACTAGCGGCACCATATTTTACGAGCAGTACTTC.

CDR3 amino acids: CASSQPPGLAARGSYNEQFF. In nucleotides, the CDR3 is TGTGCCAGCAGCCAGCCCCCGGGACTAGCGGCCCGAGGCTCCTACAATGAGCAGTTCTTC. V is TRBV3-1 (or the pseudogene TRBV3-2) and J is TRBJ2-1; the match to TRBD2 covers 11 bases. CDR1 LGHDT and CDR2 YNNKEL come from the germline V gene (reference sequence). CDR3 length: 20 amino acids. V lost 3 bases, J lost 0 bases, and 13 bases stayed unmatched.

This clone was observed a single time. V usage is TRBV5-1 and J usage is TRBJ2-1; TRBD2 matches at 13 bases. CDR1 is SGHRS, CDR2 YFSETQ, per germline. This CDR3 is 17 amino acids long. The trim removed 4 bases at V and 8 bases at J, leaving 12 bases unmatched. CDR3 protein: CASSQGLAGQFTDEQFF. The DNA for the CDR3 is TGCGCCAGCAGCCAGGGACTAGCGGGACAGTTTACGGATGAGCAGTTCTTC. Together with reference TRBV5-1 and TRBJ2-1, the CDR3 gives the full variable domain: KAGVTQTPRYLIKTRGQQVTLSCSPISGHRSVSWYQQTPGQGLQFLFEYFSETQRNKGNFPGRFSGRQFSNSRSEMNVSTLELGDSALYLCASSQGLAGQFTDEQFFGPGTRLTVL.

The chain joins TRBV3-1 (or the pseudogene TRBV3-2) to TRBJ2-2, with D perhaps matching TRBD2 (6 bases). This CDR3 contains 15 residues. Germline CDR1 reads LGHDT; CDR2 reads YNNKEL (reference sequence). V lost 4 bases to trimming and J lost 1 base, with 10 bases between them. DNA of the CDR3: TGTGCCAGCAGCCGGGCGGGGATGAACACCGGGGAGCTGTTTTTT. It encodes CASSRAGMNTGELFF.

This clone has just a few counts. The genes are TRBV12-3 or TRBV12-4 and TRBJ1-2, with D unresolved. Trimming took 6 bases from V and 6 from J, leaving 11 bases between them. The CDR3 sequence is 12 residues long. DNA of the CDR3: TGTGCCAGCAGCGCCGGAGGTAATGGCTACACCTTC. Its protein product is CASSAGGNGYTF.

The chain joins TRBV3-1 (or the pseudogene TRBV3-2) to TRBJ2-2; D perhaps matches TRBD2 (5 bases). The CDR3 runs 15 residues. V lost 6 bases and J 10 bases, leaving 21 bases between the germline ends. Per the germline V gene, CDR1 is LGHDT and CDR2 is YNNKEL (reference sequence). The CDR3 here is CASSPPSPHPVELFF. DNA of the CDR3: TGTGCCAGCAGTCCTCCTAGCCCCCACCCAGTGGAGCTGTTTTTT.

The chain combines TRBV10-3 with TRBJ1-2; possibly TRBD1 for D (6 bases). The CDR3 totals 14 residues. The V gene lost 11 bases and the J gene lost 2 bases, with 18 bases spanning the gap. The germline V gene has CDR1 ENHRY and CDR2 SYGVKD. Here the CDR3 reads CALSAGASNYGYTF. The DNA for the CDR3 is TGTGCCCTCTCGGCGGGGGCGTCGAACTATGGCTACACCTTC.

This clone was counted only a few times. The rearrangement joins TRBV19 to TRBJ2-7; D remains unclear. CDR1 and CDR2 (germline): LNHDA, SQIVND (reference sequence). The CDR3 covers 14 residues. With 1 base removed from V and 0 bases from J, the gap between germline ends came to 7 bases. The CDR3 DNA reads as TGTGCCAGTAGTATAGTTCCGAGCTCCTACGAGCAGTACTTC. Protein product: CASSIVPSSYEQYF.

This rearrangement joins TRBV6-1 to TRBJ2-5; TRBD1 is a possible D gene (10 bases). V was cut by 4 bases and J by 1 base, with 22 bases left in between. Germline lookup yields CDR1 MNHNS and CDR2 SASEGT. CDR3 length equals 18 residues. This CDR3 reads CASSGTGGLASFQETQYF. The DNA of the CDR3 is TGTGCCAGCAGTGGGACAGGGGGACTAGCCTCCTTCCAAGAGACCCAGTACTTC.

The genes are TRBV6-2 or TRBV6-3 and TRBJ2-2, with 8 bases aligning to TRBD1. CDR3 size: 16 residues. V lost 4 bases, J lost 0 bases, and 4 bases stayed unmatched. Per germline, CDR1 MNHEY and CDR2 SVGEGT. The CDR3 here is CASSSRQGSNTGELFF. CDR3 DNA: TGTGCCAGCAGTTCCCGACAGGGGTCGAACACCGGGGAGCTGTTTTTT.

This rearrangement joins TRBV24-1 to TRBJ2-7, with a possible D match to TRBD2 (7 bases). The ends were cut back, 5 bases at V and 6 bases at J, with 16 bases in the middle. CDR1 is KGHDR, CDR2 SFDVKD, per germline. The CDR3 consists of 14 residues. The CDR3 nucleotides are TGTGCCACCAGTGGAGGGGGAGGGCTGGGCGAGCAGTACTTC. Its protein is CATSGGGGLGEQYF.

This rearrangement joins TRBV7-2 to TRBJ2-2; 9 bases are shared with TRBD1. The CDR3 contains 15 residues. Per germline, CDR1 SGHTA and CDR2 FQGNSA. The ends lost 6 bases at V and 5 bases at J; junction bases unmatched: 7. For the CDR3, the DNA is TGTGCCAGCAGGGGCGGGACAGGGATTACCGGGGAGCTGTTTTTT. This gives the protein CASRGGTGITGELFF.

The chain couples TRBV6-5 to TRBJ2-5; a possible D gene is TRBD2 (5 bases). V dropped 6 bases and J dropped 3 bases, with 11 bases sitting between them. The germline V gene has CDR1 MNHEY and CDR2 SVGAGI. This CDR3 has 13 amino acids. The CDR3 loop reads CASSDYGEETQYF. The CDR3 nucleotides read TGTGCCAGCAGCGATTACGGGGAAGAGACCCAGTACTTC.

The CDR3 here is CASSPPTSGDYEQYF. DNA for the CDR3: TGTGCCAGCAGCCCGCCTACTAGCGGAGACTACGAGCAGTACTTC. V is TRBV3-1 (or the pseudogene TRBV3-2) and J is TRBJ2-7; TRBD2 matches 8 bases. This CDR3 is built from 15 residues. The J segment lost 3 bases and the V segment lost 4 bases, leaving 8 bases of the junction unmatched. Germline assignment: CDR1 LGHDT and CDR2 YNNKEL (reference sequence).

The V and J genes are TRBV7-2 and TRBJ2-7, with a tentative D call TRBD2 (6 bases). The V end lost 5 bases, the J end lost 3 bases, and 20 bases lay between the germline ends. This CDR3 spans 16 amino acids. The V gene's germline CDR1 is SGHTA and CDR2 FQGNSA. The CDR3 DNA reads TGTGCCAGCAGCCAGGGCGGGACCCACTTTCTCTACGAGCAGTACTTC. It encodes CASSQGGTHFLYEQYF.

V gene TRBV19 combines with J gene TRBJ2-3; 8 bases are a match to TRBD2. CDR1 is LNHDA and CDR2 is SQIVND in the germline V gene (reference sequence). After removal of 4 bases from V and 2 bases from J, the junction contained 8 bases not matched to a gene. The CDR3 loop spans 16 amino acids. In nucleotides, the CDR3 is TGTGCCAGTAGTACGTCATCTAGCGGGTTCACAGATACGCAGTATTTT. It is translated as CASSTSSSGFTDTQYF.

This clone was detected only a few times. The rearrangement links TRBV6-1 to TRBJ2-3; D uncertain. Germline CDR1 is MNHNS and CDR2 is SASEGT. V shed 3 bases and J shed 1 base, with 8 bases lying between them. This CDR3 spans 14 amino acids. The CDR3 is CASSDRWGTDTQYF. CDR3 DNA sequence: TGTGCCAGCAGTGACAGGTGGGGCACAGATACGCAGTATTTT.